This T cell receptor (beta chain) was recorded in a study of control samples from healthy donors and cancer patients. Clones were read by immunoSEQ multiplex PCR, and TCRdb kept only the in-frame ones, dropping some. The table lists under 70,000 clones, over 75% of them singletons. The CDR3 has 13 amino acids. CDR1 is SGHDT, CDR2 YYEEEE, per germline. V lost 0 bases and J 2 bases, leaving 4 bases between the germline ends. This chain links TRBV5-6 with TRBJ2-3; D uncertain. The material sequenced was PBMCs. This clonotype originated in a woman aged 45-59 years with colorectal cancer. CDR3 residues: CASSLDNTDTQYF. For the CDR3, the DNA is TGTGCCAGCAGCTTGGATAACACAGATACGCAGTATTTT.